A single sample gave rise to the 20 T cell receptor beta chains below, sequenced in a study of blood T cell repertoires in COVID-19 (TCRdb year 2020). Library construction relied on the immunoSEQ multiplex PCR assay. TCRdb took this table from immuneACCESS and kept in-frame rearrangements with V and J called. Such tables lack part of the clones; where checked against another copy, unresolved V genes explain under half of the gap, and the rest is unexplained. The sample table shows about 170,000 clones, and less than 85% are seen once. Jointly, the top ten make up about 10% of the sample. The sample consisted of peripheral blood. The receptors were gathered from a woman of 80 years or more with active or convalescent COVID-19.

The chain has TRBV5-1 and TRBJ2-1, with 7 positions matching TRBD1. The germline V gene encodes CDR1 SGHRS and CDR2 YFSETQ. The CDR3 is 13 residues long. J was trimmed by 5 bases and V by 5 bases; bases with no gene match: 4. The CDR3 coding sequence is TGCGCCAGCAGGCTGGACAGGAACAATGAGCAGTTCTTC. Protein product: CASRLDRNNEQFF.

This sequence joins TRBV10-1 and TRBJ2-7; tentative D call: TRBD1 (5 bases). V was trimmed by 9 bases and J by 2 bases, leaving 14 bases between them. The CDR3 consists of 13 residues. CDR1 WNHNN and CDR2 SYGVQD come from the germline V gene (reference sequence). The CDR3 sequence is CASQRDSTYEQYF. The CDR3 DNA sequence: TGCGCCAGTCAAAGAGACAGCACCTACGAGCAGTACTTC.

The V and J genes are TRBV5-1 and TRBJ1-2; no clear D. The V gene's germline CDR1 is SGHRS and CDR2 YFSETQ. Trimming pared 4 bases from V and 8 bases from J, leaving 21 bases between. This CDR3 is built from 15 residues. The CDR3: CASSEDSRASVGYTF. CDR3 DNA sequence: TGCGCCAGCAGCGAGGACTCCCGGGCCTCAGTAGGCTACACCTTC.

The chain carries TRBV12-3 or TRBV12-4 and TRBJ1-1; D is unresolved. The CDR3 totals 13 residues. V was shortened by 5 bases and J by 0 bases, with 7 bases between the two germline ends. In nucleotides, the CDR3 is TGTGCCAGCAGTGTAACTTTGAACACTGAAGCTTTCTTT. Translating it yields CASSVTLNTEAFF.

This clone was recorded only once. J is TRBJ1-2 and V is TRBV9; D not resolved. The germline CDR1 and CDR2 sequences are SGDLS and YYNGEE. V dropped 5 bases and J dropped 5 bases, with 13 bases sitting between them. The CDR3 extends over 13 amino acids. The CDR3 sequence is CASSRTSGYGYTF. CDR3 sequence (DNA): TGTGCCAGCAGTAGGACTTCGGGGTATGGCTACACCTTC.

The CDR3 protein is CASSEGLAGNTGELFF. The CDR3 DNA is TGTGCCAGCAGTGAGGGGCTAGCGGGAAACACCGGGGAGCTGTTTTTT. V gene TRBV6-1 combines with J gene TRBJ2-2, with 9 bases identical to TRBD2. This CDR3 is built from 16 residues. The germline CDR1 and CDR2 sequences are MNHNS and SASEGT. V was clipped by 3 bases and J by 2 bases; unmatched bases: 4.

CDR3 bases: TGCGCCAGCAGCTTCCAAACAGAGAACACTGAAGCTTTCTTT. It specifies CASSFQTENTEAFF. V usage is TRBV5-1 and J usage is TRBJ1-1; D is undetermined. V dropped 2 bases and J dropped 1 base, with 9 bases sitting between them. This CDR3 has 14 amino acids. From germline, CDR1 is SGHRS and CDR2 YFSETQ.

The genes are TRBV11-2 and TRBJ1-5; TRBD1 might be the D (6 bases). Germline CDR1 reads SGHAT; CDR2 reads FQNNGV. The V and J ends lost 5 bases and 5 bases respectively, with 10 bases between them. CDR3 length: 13 amino acids. CDR3 loop: CASSTGLYQPQHF. The CDR3 region has the DNA TGTGCCAGCAGCACAGGGCTCTATCAGCCCCAGCATTTT.

A note on this clone: The identical CDR3 is also encoded by other nucleotide sequences in the sample. The CDR3 spells CASSLGTDYGYTF. CDR3 coding DNA: TGTGCCAGCAGTTTGGGCACAGATTATGGCTACACCTTC. The chain uses TRBV28 and TRBJ1-2; D is unclear. CDR3 length: 13 residues. Trimming stripped 3 bases from V and 5 bases from J, with 10 bases between. Per germline, CDR1 MDHEN and CDR2 SYDVKM.

V and J are TRBV6-1 and TRBJ2-1; D ambiguous. Germline values: CDR1 MNHNS, CDR2 SASEGT. The CDR3 extends over 14 amino acids. Trimming took off 3 bases at V and 0 bases at J, with 6 bases between the two ends. The CDR3 bases are TGTGCCAGCAGTGAGTACAGCTCCTACAATGAGCAGTTCTTC. Translated, it gives CASSEYSSYNEQFF.

The CDR3 sequence: CASSALGVQYF. In DNA, the CDR3 is TGTGCCAGCAGTGCACTCGGGGTTCAGTACTTC. The V gene is TRBV2, the J gene TRBJ2-4, with a tentative D call TRBD2 (5 bases). V gave up 4 bases and J gave up 11 bases, with 9 bases separating them. CDR3 length: 11 residues. Looked up from germline, CDR1 is SNHLY and CDR2 is FYNNEI.

This clone was seen once. The gene calls are TRBV5-6 and TRBJ2-7; 7 bases line up with TRBD2. Germline V lookup: CDR1 SGHDT, CDR2 YYEEEE. Trimming took 4 bases from V and 2 from J; bases not matched to a gene: 12. CDR3 length equals 16 residues. CDR3 coding DNA: TGTGCCAGCAGCGGGGTGGGGAGCGGGGACCCCTACGAGCAGTACTTC. Translation gives CASSGVGSGDPYEQYF.

V usage is TRBV28 and J usage is TRBJ2-2, with TRBD1 identical over 7 bases. Germline V gene sequence: CDR1 MDHEN, CDR2 SYDVKM. The CDR3 is made up of 15 amino acids. J was trimmed by 1 base and V by 5 bases; bases with no gene match: 4. CDR3 DNA sequence: TGTGCCAGCAGTACAGGGGCATGGAACACCGGGGAGCTGTTTTTT. The encoded protein is CASSTGAWNTGELFF.

This chain joins TRBV28 and TRBJ2-2, with 9 bases that match TRBD2. In germline, CDR1 is MDHEN, CDR2 SYDVKM. This CDR3 comprises 15 residues. Trimming cost V 3 bases and J 4 bases; bases outside gene matches: 3. CDR3 in amino acids: CASSLGGRATGELFF. As DNA, the CDR3 is TGTGCCAGCAGTTTGGGCGGGAGGGCCACCGGGGAGCTGTTTTTT.

This chain links TRBV12-3 or TRBV12-4 with TRBJ1-1; the match to TRBD1 covers 7 bases. The CDR3 has 13 amino acids. V shed 7 bases and J 1 base; nucleotides not matched to a gene: 3. Here the CDR3 reads CASTRQGNTEAFF. DNA of the CDR3: TGTGCCAGCACCAGACAGGGGAACACTGAAGCTTTCTTT.

This clone was picked up one time. The gene calls are TRBV2 and TRBJ1-1; TRBD1 aligns across 7 bases. With V trimmed by 6 bases and J by 6 bases, 10 bases remained unmatched. The CDR3 totals 14 residues. Germline CDR1 reads SNHLY; CDR2 reads FYNNEI. CDR3 DNA sequence: TGTGCCAGCAGGGAGGAACAGGGGAATCCTGAAGCTTTCTTT. Translating it yields CASREEQGNPEAFF.

The rearrangement joins TRBV19 to TRBJ2-1, with 9 nucleotides matching TRBD2. This CDR3 is 14 amino acids long. V gave up 3 bases and J gave up 8 bases; unmatched junction bases: 5. CDR1 and CDR2 from the germline V gene are LNHDA and SQIVND (reference sequence). The CDR3 protein is CASSIGIAGDEQFF. Written as DNA, the CDR3 is TGTGCCAGTAGTATTGGAATAGCGGGAGATGAGCAGTTCTTC.

The chain links TRBV11-2 to TRBJ1-4; D possibly corresponds to TRBD1 (5 bases). The germline V gene encodes CDR1 SGHAT and CDR2 FQNNGV. The V gene lost 0 bases and the J gene lost 6 bases, with 17 bases spanning the gap. This CDR3 contains 17 residues. The CDR3 loop reads CASSLDLAAGSYEKLFF. CDR3 coding DNA: TGTGCCAGCAGCTTAGATCTCGCAGCAGGGTCATATGAAAAACTGTTTTTT.

V and J are TRBV20-1 and TRBJ2-5; 8 bases line up with TRBD2. The CDR3 spans 14 residues. Germline trimming cut 5 bases from V and 4 bases from J; bases unmatched to any gene: 9. The germline gives CDR1 DFQATT, CDR2 SNEGSKA (reference sequence). The CDR3 is CSAGGGRFGETQYF. The CDR3 DNA is TGCAGTGCTGGTGGCGGGAGGTTCGGAGAGACCCAGTACTTC.

V is TRBV5-1 and J is TRBJ1-1; maybe TRBD1 (5 bases). CDR3 size: 13 residues. Trimming removed 0 bases at V and 3 bases at J, with 6 bases between. Germline CDR1 and CDR2: SGHRS and YFSETQ. The CDR3 loop is CASSLGRDTEAFF. As DNA, the CDR3 is TGCGCCAGCAGCTTGGGCAGGGACACTGAAGCTTTCTTT.